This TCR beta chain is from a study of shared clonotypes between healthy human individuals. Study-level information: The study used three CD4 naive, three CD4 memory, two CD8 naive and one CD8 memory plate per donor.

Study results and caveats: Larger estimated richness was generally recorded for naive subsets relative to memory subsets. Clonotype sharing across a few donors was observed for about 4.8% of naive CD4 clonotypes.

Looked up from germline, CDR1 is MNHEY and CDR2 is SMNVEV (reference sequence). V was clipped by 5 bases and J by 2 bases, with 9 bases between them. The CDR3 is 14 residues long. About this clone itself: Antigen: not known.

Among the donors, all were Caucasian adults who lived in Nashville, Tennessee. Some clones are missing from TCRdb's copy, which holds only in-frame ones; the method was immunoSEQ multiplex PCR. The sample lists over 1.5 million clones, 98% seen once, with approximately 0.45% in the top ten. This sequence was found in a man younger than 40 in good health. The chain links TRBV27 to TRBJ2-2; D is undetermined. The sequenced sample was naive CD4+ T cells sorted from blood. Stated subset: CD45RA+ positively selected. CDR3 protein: CASSTQINTGELFF. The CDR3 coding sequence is TGTGCCAGCAGTACACAAATTAACACCGGGGAGCTGTTTTTT.